This T cell receptor beta chain derives from a study of T cells in Graves' hyperthyroidism and ophthalmopathy. For the study at large: At the time of initial diagnosis and before any treatment, peripheral blood was collected. Whole-study findings and limits: A 13 V-J signature model discriminated ophthalmopathy versus stable hyperthyroidism.

PBMCs were obtained from 9 to 10 ml fresh peripheral blood. The length of the CDR3 is 16 residues. Germline values: CDR1 LGHDT, CDR2 YNNKEL (reference sequence). The V gene lost 0 bases and the J gene lost 0 bases, with 6 bases spanning the gap. This clonotype was seen a handful of times. Its target is unknown. RNA transcripts gave rise to amplified TCR beta CDR3 regions. The primer set for the first-round RT-PCR of the TCR CDR3 was HTBI. MiXCR, run by TCRdb on the multiplex PCR reads, gives a single entry per CDR3 protein. The table records fewer than 800,000 distinct CDR3 sequences, around 17% of them present only once.

Sequencing used blood. This TCR derives from a man aged 18-30 years with Graves' hyperthyroidism. V gene TRBV3-1 combines with J gene TRBJ2-6, with D possibly matching TRBD1 (6 bases). The CDR3 region is CASSQEGGSGANVLTF. The DNA for the CDR3 is TGTGCCAGCAGCCAAGAAGGGGGCTCTGGGGCCAACGTCCTGACTTTC.